The present T cell receptor beta chain was sequenced within a study of immune evolution from preneoplasia to lung adenocarcinoma. Overall study findings and caveats: Normal lung had highest clonality; later lesions appeared denser, more diverse.

Between the mid-2010s and the late 2010s, patients underwent resection in Japan or China. Nucleic acids came from premalignant or tumor cells enriched by macro-dissection. Clones were read by immunoSEQ multiplex PCR, and TCRdb kept only the in-frame ones, dropping some. The data hold some 8,000 clones, with 72% observed a single time. The V gene's germline CDR1 is LNHDA and CDR2 SQIVND (reference sequence). Germline trimming cut 8 bases from V and 0 bases from J; bases unmatched to any gene: 5. This CDR3 has 14 residues. Regarding this clone: Its antigen is undetermined.

The sequenced material came from FFPE lung adenocarcinoma in situ tissue. The rearrangement uses TRBV19 and TRBJ1-1, with TRBD1 matching over 8 bases. This sequence originates from an older donor with lung adenocarcinoma. Some clones in this sample may be carry-over from other donors' samples. CDR3 region: CASETGEVNTEAFF. The CDR3 coding sequence is TGTGCCAGTGAGACAGGGGAGGTGAACACTGAAGCTTTCTTT.